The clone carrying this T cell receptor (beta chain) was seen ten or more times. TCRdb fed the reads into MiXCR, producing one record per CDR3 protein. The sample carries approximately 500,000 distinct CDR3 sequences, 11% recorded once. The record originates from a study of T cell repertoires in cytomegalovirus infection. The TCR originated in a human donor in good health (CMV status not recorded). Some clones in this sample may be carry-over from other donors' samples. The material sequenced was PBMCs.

As DNA, the CDR3 is TGTGCCAGTAGTCCGGCTTATCAGCCCCAGCATTTT. The encoded protein is CASSPAYQPQHF. The rearrangement joins TRBV19 to TRBJ1-5; unclear D gene. This CDR3 spans 12 amino acids. V shed 5 bases and J shed 5 bases, with 7 bases lying between them. Germline V gene data show CDR1 as LNHDA and CDR2 as SQIVND (reference sequence).